Below, one T cell receptor beta chain is given with its context. Its antigen is not known. This sample is part of a study of T cells in Graves' hyperthyroidism and ophthalmopathy. Study results and limitations: The model forecast ophthalmopathy, anticipating it by a median roughly 6.3 months before onset. In the blood, most expanded thyroid clonotypes above 0.001 appeared as well. Ophthalmopathy was distinguished from stable hyperthyroidism by 13 V-J signatures.

V shed 4 bases and J shed 0 bases, with 13 bases lying between them. Germline V CDR1 and CDR2: LGHNA, YSLEER. The CDR3 totals 17 residues. Used for diagnoses were clinical symptoms, serum thyroxine and TRAb, thyroid ultrasound and orbital computed tomography. Amplification of TCR beta CDR3 regions was performed using RNA transcripts as template. Primed by the HTBI set, a first-round RT-PCR was run on the TCR CDR3. Using its own MiXCR run on the multiplex PCR reads, TCRdb lists one record per CDR3 protein. Of 500,000 to 600,000 distinct CDR3 sequences listed, 46% are singletons. Material for sequencing was peripheral blood or thyroid tissue (not recorded which). V usage is TRBV4-3 and J usage is TRBJ1-6, with TRBD1 as a possible D gene (5 bases). The TCR comes from an adult woman with Graves' disease, either hyperthyroidism or ophthalmopathy (not recorded which). CDR3 DNA sequence: TGCGCCAGCAGCCCGCGGGACGCTCGCTCCTATAATTCACCCCTCCACTTT. It translates to CASSPRDARSYNSPLHF.